One TCR beta chain is described in this entry. Its antigen is still unknown. The sample comes from a study of PD-L1 blockade in urothelial cancer. Study-wide context: Median T cell yield per blood sample was about 140,000 cells. Broader study findings: Lower than median blood TCR clonality before treatment predicted better survival.

The germline V gene has CDR1 LNHDA and CDR2 SQIVND (reference sequence). The CDR3 is 15 residues long. Trimming took 2 bases from V and 9 from J, leaving 16 bases between them. Some clones are missing from TCRdb's copy, which holds only in-frame ones; the method was immunoSEQ multiplex PCR. The table includes over 65,000 clones, around 84% detected once. Source: PBMCs, taken around atezolizumab (anti-PD-L1) treatment. The V gene is TRBV19, the J gene TRBJ2-2, with a tentative D call TRBD1 (5 bases). The receptor comes from a man in his 70s with urothelial cancer. CDR3 sequence reads: CASSISLALGRELFF. DNA for the CDR3: TGTGCCAGTAGTATAAGTCTGGCCCTGGGGCGGGAGCTGTTTTTT.